The 8 T cell receptor beta chains listed next were all sequenced from one sample in a study of shared clonotypes between healthy human individuals. Using immunoSEQ multiplex PCR, the repertoire was profiled, and TCRdb retains in-frame clones only, with some absent. This sample has 1.5 million to 1.9 million clones, with 95% to 99% found just once. The specimen was naive CD4+ T cells sorted from blood. Stated subset: CD45RA+ positively selected. The receptor source for this set is a man under 40 in good health.

This chain connects TRBV19 to TRBJ1-4, with 7 bases matching TRBD1. The CDR3 has 14 amino acids. V lost 6 bases, J lost 8 bases, and 9 bases stayed unmatched. Per the germline V gene, CDR1 is LNHDA and CDR2 is SQIVND (reference sequence). The CDR3 nucleotides are TGTGCCAGTAGGAACACAGGGGAGAGAGAAAAACTGTTTTTT. Its translation is CASRNTGEREKLFF.

The J gene is TRBJ2-7, the V gene TRBV6-6, with TRBD1 identical over 7 bases. The V gene's germline CDR1 is MNHNY and CDR2 SVGAGI (reference sequence). The CDR3 extends over 14 amino acids. V trimming: 5 bases; J trimming: 0 bases; junction bases outside the gene matches: 4. The CDR3 is CASSTRDSSYEQYF. The CDR3 DNA reads as TGTGCCAGCAGTACGAGGGACAGCTCCTACGAGCAGTACTTC.

CDR3 nucleotide sequence: TGTGCCAGCAGCCTGGACGGCTATGGGGGGGAACTGTTTTTT. Amino acids: CASSLDGYGGELFF. This chain links TRBV9 with TRBJ1-4; D might be TRBD1 (5 bases). V dropped 4 bases and J dropped 12 bases, with 19 bases sitting between them. The CDR3 spans 14 residues. From germline, CDR1 is SGDLS and CDR2 YYNGEE. Supplemented by reference TRBV9 and TRBJ1-4, the full variable domain reads DSGVTQTPKHLITATGQRVTLRCSPRSGDLSVYWYQQSLDQGLQFLIQYYNGEERAKGNILERFSAQQFPDLHSELNLSSLELGDSALYFCASSLDGYGGELFFGSGTQLSVL.

This clone was seen just once. The chain recombines TRBV5-1 with TRBJ1-1, with D possibly being TRBD1 (5 bases). The ends were cut back, 0 bases at V and 11 bases at J, with 14 bases in the middle. The CDR3 is 13 residues long. CDR1 is SGHRS and CDR2 is YFSETQ in the germline V gene. The CDR3: CASSLDPGASAFF. Here the CDR3 DNA reads TGCGCCAGCAGCTTGGATCCCGGGGCGAGTGCTTTCTTT.

This sequence joins TRBV7-3 and TRBJ2-7; D is unclear. Trimming shortened V by 5 bases and J by 2 bases, and 13 bases separated the two germline ends. The CDR3 covers 14 residues. The germline V gene has CDR1 SGHTA and CDR2 FQGTGA. The DNA of the CDR3 is TGTGCCAGCAGCAAAACCGATGGCCCCTACGAGCAGTACTTC. It is translated as CASSKTDGPYEQYF.

V gene TRBV5-1 combines with J gene TRBJ2-7; 8 bases line up with TRBD2. Germline values: CDR1 SGHRS, CDR2 YFSETQ. This CDR3 is built from 16 residues. V lost 0 bases to trimming and J lost 2 bases; unmatched junction nucleotides: 7. In DNA form, the CDR3 reads TGCGCCAGCAGCTTGGATGGGACTAGATGGCCCTACGAGCAGTACTTC. This encodes CASSLDGTRWPYEQYF.

V gene TRBV5-1 combines with J gene TRBJ2-1; 11 bases agree with TRBD2. CDR1 SGHRS and CDR2 YFSETQ come from the germline V gene. The CDR3 runs 15 residues. V dropped 2 bases and J dropped 10; count of bases not matched to a gene: 8. In nucleotides, the CDR3 is TGCGCCAGCAGCTTCACCGGGACTAGCGGAGAAGAGCAGTTCTTC. This translates into CASSFTGTSGEEQFF.

This clone was recorded only once. V gene TRBV4-1 combines with J gene TRBJ2-1; no clear D gene. This CDR3 is 16 amino acids long. V lost 2 bases and J 2 bases, leaving 13 bases between the germline ends. Germline-derived CDR1 and CDR2 are MGHRA and YSYEKL. CDR3 protein: CASSQPLRNAYNEQFF. The CDR3 DNA sequence: TGCGCCAGCAGCCAACCTCTCAGAAACGCCTACAATGAGCAGTTCTTC.